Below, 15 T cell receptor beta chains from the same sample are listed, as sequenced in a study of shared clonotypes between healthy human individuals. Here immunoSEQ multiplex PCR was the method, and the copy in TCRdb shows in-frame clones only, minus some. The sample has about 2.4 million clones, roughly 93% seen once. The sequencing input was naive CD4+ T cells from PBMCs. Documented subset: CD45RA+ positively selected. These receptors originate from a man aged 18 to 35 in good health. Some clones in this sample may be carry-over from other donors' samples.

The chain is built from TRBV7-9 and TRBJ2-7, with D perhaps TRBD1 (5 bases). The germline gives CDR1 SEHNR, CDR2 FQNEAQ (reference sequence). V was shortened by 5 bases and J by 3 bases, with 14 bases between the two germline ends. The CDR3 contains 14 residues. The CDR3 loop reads CASSPQALFYEQYF. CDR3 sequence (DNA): TGTGCCAGCAGCCCACAGGCACTCTTCTACGAGCAGTACTTC.

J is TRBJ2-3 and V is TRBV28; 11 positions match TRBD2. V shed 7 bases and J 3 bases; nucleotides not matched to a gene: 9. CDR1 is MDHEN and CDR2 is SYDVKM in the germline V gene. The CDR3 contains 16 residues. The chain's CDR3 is CASTTSGSRRTDTQYF. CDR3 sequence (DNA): TGTGCCAGCACCACTAGCGGGAGTCGTAGGACAGATACGCAGTATTTT. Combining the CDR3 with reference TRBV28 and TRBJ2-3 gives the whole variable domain DVKVTQSSRYLVKRTGEKVFLECVQDMDHENMFWYRQDPGLGLRLIYFSYDVKMKEKGDIPEGYSVSREKKERFSLILESASTNQTSMYLCASTTSGSRRTDTQYFGPGTRLTVL.

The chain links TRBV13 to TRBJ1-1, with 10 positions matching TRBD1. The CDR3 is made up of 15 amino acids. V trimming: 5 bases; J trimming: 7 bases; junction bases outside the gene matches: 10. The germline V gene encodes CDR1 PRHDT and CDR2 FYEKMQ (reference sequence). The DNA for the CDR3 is TGTGCCAGCAGCCTACTTCGGGACAGGGGATATGAAGCTTTCTTT. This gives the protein CASSLLRDRGYEAFF.

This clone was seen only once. The CDR3 sequence is CAISPGQGREKLFF. The CDR3, as DNA: TGTGCCATCAGTCCGGGACAGGGACGTGAAAAACTGTTTTTT. The chain recombines TRBV10-3 with TRBJ1-4, with 9 nucleotides matching TRBD1. The CDR3 totals 14 residues. Germline V gene sequence: CDR1 ENHRY, CDR2 SYGVKD. V dropped 5 bases and J dropped 7; count of bases not matched to a gene: 5.

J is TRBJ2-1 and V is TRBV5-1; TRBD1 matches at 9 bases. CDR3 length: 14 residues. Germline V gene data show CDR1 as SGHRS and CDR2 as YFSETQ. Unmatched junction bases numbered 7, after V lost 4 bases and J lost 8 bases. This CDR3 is CASSPGTGNHEQFF. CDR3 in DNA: TGCGCCAGCAGCCCAGGGACAGGGAATCATGAGCAGTTCTTC.

The CDR3 bases are TGTGCCAGCAGCTTGCAGGTGGGGTGGGATACGCAGTATTTT. Translating gives CASSLQVGWDTQYF. This rearrangement joins TRBV7-6 to TRBJ2-3; unclear D gene. The V end was cut by 3 bases, the J end by 6 bases, with 13 bases between. This CDR3 contains 14 residues. Germline loops: CDR1 SGHVS, CDR2 FNYEAQ.

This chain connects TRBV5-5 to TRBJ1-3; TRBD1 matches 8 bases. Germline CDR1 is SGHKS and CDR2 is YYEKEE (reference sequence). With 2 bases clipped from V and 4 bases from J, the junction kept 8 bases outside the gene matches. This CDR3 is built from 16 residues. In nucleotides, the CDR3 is TGTGCCAGCAGCTTATCTCGACAGGGGTTGGGAAACACCATATATTTT. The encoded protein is CASSLSRQGLGNTIYF. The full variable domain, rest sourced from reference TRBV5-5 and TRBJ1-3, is DAGVTQSPTHLIKTRGQQVTLRCSPISGHKSVSWYQQVLGQGPQFIFQYYEKEERGRGNFPDRFSARQFPNYSSELNVNALLLGDSALYLCASSLSRQGLGNTIYFGEGSWLTVV.

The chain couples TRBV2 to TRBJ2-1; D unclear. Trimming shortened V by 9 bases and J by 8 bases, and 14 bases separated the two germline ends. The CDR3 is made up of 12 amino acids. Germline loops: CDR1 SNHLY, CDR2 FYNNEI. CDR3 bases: TGTGCCAGTAGAGTTAATGGGTATGAGCAGTTCTTC. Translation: CASRVNGYEQFF. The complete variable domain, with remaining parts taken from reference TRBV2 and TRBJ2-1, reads EPEVTQTPSHQVTQMGQEVILRCVPISNHLYFYWYRQILGQKVEFLVSFYNNEISEKSEIFDDQFSVERPDGSNFTLKIRSTKLEDSAMYFCASRVNGYEQFFGPGTRLTVL.

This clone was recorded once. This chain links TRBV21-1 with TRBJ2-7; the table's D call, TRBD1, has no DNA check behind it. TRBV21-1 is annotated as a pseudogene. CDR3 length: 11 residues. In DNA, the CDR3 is TGTGCCAGCAGCAACCCATTCGAGCAGTACTTC. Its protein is CASSNPFEQYF.

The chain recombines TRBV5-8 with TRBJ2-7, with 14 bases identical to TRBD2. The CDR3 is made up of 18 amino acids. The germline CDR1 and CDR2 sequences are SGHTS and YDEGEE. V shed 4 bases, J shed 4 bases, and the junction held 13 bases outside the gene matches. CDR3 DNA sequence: TGTGCCAGCAGCGGCGGCTACGGGACTAGCGGGAGATGGTACGAGCAGTACTTC. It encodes CASSGGYGTSGRWYEQYF.

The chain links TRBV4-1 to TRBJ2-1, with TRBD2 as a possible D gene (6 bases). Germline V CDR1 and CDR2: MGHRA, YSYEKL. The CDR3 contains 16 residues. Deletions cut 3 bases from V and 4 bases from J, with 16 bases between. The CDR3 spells CASSQSSVAEYNEQFF. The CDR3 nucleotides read TGCGCCAGCAGCCAGAGTTCAGTAGCGGAATACAATGAGCAGTTCTTC.

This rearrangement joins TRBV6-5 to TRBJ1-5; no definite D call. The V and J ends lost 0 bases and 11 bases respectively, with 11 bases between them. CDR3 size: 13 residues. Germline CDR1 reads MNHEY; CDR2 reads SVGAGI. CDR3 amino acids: CASSYSGVGSQHF. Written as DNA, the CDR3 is TGTGCCAGCAGTTACTCTGGGGTGGGCTCCCAGCATTTT.

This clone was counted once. CDR3 loop: CASSRGSSYNEQFF. CDR3 coding DNA: TGTGCCAGCAGTCGCGGGAGCTCGTACAATGAGCAGTTCTTC. The chain couples TRBV6-5 to TRBJ2-1; 7 bases are a match to TRBD2. This CDR3 has 14 residues. V dropped 5 bases and J dropped 4; count of bases not matched to a gene: 5. Germline assignment: CDR1 MNHEY and CDR2 SVGAGI.

The CDR3 coding sequence is TGTGCCAGCAGTATCGACAGGGAGTATGGCTACACCTTC. It codes for CASSIDREYGYTF. This chain connects TRBV6-5 to TRBJ1-2; 7 bases fit TRBD1. The germline CDR1 and CDR2 sequences are MNHEY and SVGAGI. CDR3 length equals 13 residues. V lost 5 bases, J lost 5 bases, and 5 bases stayed unmatched.

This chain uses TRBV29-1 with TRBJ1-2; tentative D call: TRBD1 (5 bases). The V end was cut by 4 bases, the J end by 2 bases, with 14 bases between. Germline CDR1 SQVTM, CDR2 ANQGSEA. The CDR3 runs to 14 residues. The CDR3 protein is CSVGGEAANYGYTF. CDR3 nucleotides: TGCAGCGTTGGGGGGGAGGCAGCGAACTATGGCTACACCTTC.